What follows are 9 T cell receptor beta chains derived from one specimen sequenced in a study of OX40 agonist ivuxolimab in advanced cancers. Assay used: immunoSEQ multiplex PCR; TCRdb lists only in-frame clones, some missing. This table holds 80,000 to 100,000 clones, 80% to 90% found once. The specimen comprised CD4+ or CD8+ T cells sorted from blood, sampled in a trial of the OX40 agonist ivuxolimab. Source of these receptors: an adult with an advanced solid tumor such as melanoma, head and neck, liver or kidney cancer.

CDR3 protein: CASSIILSNEQFF. CDR3 nucleotide sequence: TGTGCCAGTAGTATAATACTTTCCAATGAGCAGTTCTTC. This chain joins TRBV19 and TRBJ2-1; D call uncertain. The CDR3 has 13 residues. V lost 2 bases and J lost 6, with 8 bases in between. CDR1 is LNHDA and CDR2 is SQIVND in the germline V gene (reference sequence).

The CDR3 loop is CASSQDPRRGLGETQYF. The CDR3 DNA is TGTGCCAGCAGCCAAGATCCGAGGCGGGGCCTGGGAGAGACCCAGTACTTC. The chain combines TRBV4-2 with TRBJ2-5; weak D call: TRBD2 (6 bases). The V and J ends lost 0 bases and 4 bases respectively, with 18 bases between them. The germline V gene encodes CDR1 LGHNA and CDR2 YNFKEQ. This CDR3 has 17 residues.

This rearrangement joins TRBV5-1 to TRBJ1-2; TRBD1 might be the D (6 bases). Looked up from germline, CDR1 is SGHRS and CDR2 is YFSETQ. This CDR3 contains 13 residues. Trimming removed 2 bases from V and 3 bases from J, with 8 bases in between. CDR3 sequence (DNA): TGCGCCAGCAGCTTACAGGGTGACTATGGCTACACCTTC. Protein product: CASSLQGDYGYTF.

The chain uses TRBV30 and TRBJ2-5, with D perhaps given as TRBD1 or TRBD2 (7 bases each). V was trimmed by 3 bases and J by 3 bases, leaving 14 bases between them. Germline V lookup: CDR1 GTSNPN, CDR2 SVGIG (reference sequence). The CDR3 has 14 residues. The CDR3 DNA sequence: TGTGCCTGGAGCCCCAGGGGGGGAAAAGAGACCCAGTACTTC. Protein sequence: CAWSPRGGKETQYF.

In this sample, this clone turned up once. The genes are TRBV10-3 and TRBJ2-5; 7 bases map to TRBD1. Germline trimming cut 6 bases from V and 2 bases from J; bases unmatched to any gene: 15. CDR3 length: 17 residues. CDR1 is ENHRY and CDR2 is SYGVKD in the germline V gene. The CDR3 coding sequence is TGTGCCATCAGGAGGGGACAGAGGGGACCTTTACAAGAGACCCAGTACTTC. It translates to CAIRRGQRGPLQETQYF.

This sequence joins TRBV5-1 and TRBJ2-1; D is unresolved. Germline CDR1 SGHRS, CDR2 YFSETQ. The CDR3 totals 13 residues. Deletions cut 2 bases from V and 9 bases from J, with 12 bases between. In DNA form, the CDR3 reads TGCGCCAGCAGCTTAGCAGACCGAAGTGAGCAGTTCTTC. This codes for CASSLADRSEQFF.

This chain connects TRBV6-6 to TRBJ2-1, with D uncertain. There are 11 residues in the CDR3. Trimming pared 4 bases from V and 7 bases from J, leaving 5 bases between. CDR1 and CDR2 from the germline V gene are MNHNY and SVGAGI (reference sequence). CDR3 amino acids: CASSFSNEQFF. Here the CDR3 DNA reads TGTGCCAGCAGTTTCTCGAATGAGCAGTTCTTC.

This sequence joins TRBV18 and TRBJ2-1, with 7 bases fitting TRBD2. CDR1 and CDR2 from the germline V gene are KGHSH and LQKENI. The CDR3 loop spans 13 amino acids. With V trimmed by 1 base and J by 8 bases, 2 bases remained unmatched. The CDR3 sequence is CASSPRTSDEQFF. For the CDR3, the DNA is TGTGCCAGCTCACCACGAACTAGCGATGAGCAGTTCTTC.

The chain is built from TRBV18 and TRBJ1-1; D possibly corresponds to TRBD1 (5 bases). The CDR3 sequence is 14 residues long. CDR1 and CDR2 from the germline V gene are KGHSH and LQKENI. Trimming shortened V by 3 bases and J by 5 bases, and 13 bases separated the two germline ends. The CDR3 here is CASSPNDSGTEAFF. For the CDR3, the DNA is TGTGCCAGCTCACCTAATGACAGTGGGACTGAAGCTTTCTTT. Using reference TRBV18 and TRBJ1-1 for the parts outside the CDR3, the full variable domain is NAGVMQNPRHLVRRRGQEARLRCSPMKGHSHVYWYRQLPEEGLKFMVYLQKENIIDESGMPKERFSAEFPKEGPSILRIQQVVRGDSAAYFCASSPNDSGTEAFFGQGTRLTVV.